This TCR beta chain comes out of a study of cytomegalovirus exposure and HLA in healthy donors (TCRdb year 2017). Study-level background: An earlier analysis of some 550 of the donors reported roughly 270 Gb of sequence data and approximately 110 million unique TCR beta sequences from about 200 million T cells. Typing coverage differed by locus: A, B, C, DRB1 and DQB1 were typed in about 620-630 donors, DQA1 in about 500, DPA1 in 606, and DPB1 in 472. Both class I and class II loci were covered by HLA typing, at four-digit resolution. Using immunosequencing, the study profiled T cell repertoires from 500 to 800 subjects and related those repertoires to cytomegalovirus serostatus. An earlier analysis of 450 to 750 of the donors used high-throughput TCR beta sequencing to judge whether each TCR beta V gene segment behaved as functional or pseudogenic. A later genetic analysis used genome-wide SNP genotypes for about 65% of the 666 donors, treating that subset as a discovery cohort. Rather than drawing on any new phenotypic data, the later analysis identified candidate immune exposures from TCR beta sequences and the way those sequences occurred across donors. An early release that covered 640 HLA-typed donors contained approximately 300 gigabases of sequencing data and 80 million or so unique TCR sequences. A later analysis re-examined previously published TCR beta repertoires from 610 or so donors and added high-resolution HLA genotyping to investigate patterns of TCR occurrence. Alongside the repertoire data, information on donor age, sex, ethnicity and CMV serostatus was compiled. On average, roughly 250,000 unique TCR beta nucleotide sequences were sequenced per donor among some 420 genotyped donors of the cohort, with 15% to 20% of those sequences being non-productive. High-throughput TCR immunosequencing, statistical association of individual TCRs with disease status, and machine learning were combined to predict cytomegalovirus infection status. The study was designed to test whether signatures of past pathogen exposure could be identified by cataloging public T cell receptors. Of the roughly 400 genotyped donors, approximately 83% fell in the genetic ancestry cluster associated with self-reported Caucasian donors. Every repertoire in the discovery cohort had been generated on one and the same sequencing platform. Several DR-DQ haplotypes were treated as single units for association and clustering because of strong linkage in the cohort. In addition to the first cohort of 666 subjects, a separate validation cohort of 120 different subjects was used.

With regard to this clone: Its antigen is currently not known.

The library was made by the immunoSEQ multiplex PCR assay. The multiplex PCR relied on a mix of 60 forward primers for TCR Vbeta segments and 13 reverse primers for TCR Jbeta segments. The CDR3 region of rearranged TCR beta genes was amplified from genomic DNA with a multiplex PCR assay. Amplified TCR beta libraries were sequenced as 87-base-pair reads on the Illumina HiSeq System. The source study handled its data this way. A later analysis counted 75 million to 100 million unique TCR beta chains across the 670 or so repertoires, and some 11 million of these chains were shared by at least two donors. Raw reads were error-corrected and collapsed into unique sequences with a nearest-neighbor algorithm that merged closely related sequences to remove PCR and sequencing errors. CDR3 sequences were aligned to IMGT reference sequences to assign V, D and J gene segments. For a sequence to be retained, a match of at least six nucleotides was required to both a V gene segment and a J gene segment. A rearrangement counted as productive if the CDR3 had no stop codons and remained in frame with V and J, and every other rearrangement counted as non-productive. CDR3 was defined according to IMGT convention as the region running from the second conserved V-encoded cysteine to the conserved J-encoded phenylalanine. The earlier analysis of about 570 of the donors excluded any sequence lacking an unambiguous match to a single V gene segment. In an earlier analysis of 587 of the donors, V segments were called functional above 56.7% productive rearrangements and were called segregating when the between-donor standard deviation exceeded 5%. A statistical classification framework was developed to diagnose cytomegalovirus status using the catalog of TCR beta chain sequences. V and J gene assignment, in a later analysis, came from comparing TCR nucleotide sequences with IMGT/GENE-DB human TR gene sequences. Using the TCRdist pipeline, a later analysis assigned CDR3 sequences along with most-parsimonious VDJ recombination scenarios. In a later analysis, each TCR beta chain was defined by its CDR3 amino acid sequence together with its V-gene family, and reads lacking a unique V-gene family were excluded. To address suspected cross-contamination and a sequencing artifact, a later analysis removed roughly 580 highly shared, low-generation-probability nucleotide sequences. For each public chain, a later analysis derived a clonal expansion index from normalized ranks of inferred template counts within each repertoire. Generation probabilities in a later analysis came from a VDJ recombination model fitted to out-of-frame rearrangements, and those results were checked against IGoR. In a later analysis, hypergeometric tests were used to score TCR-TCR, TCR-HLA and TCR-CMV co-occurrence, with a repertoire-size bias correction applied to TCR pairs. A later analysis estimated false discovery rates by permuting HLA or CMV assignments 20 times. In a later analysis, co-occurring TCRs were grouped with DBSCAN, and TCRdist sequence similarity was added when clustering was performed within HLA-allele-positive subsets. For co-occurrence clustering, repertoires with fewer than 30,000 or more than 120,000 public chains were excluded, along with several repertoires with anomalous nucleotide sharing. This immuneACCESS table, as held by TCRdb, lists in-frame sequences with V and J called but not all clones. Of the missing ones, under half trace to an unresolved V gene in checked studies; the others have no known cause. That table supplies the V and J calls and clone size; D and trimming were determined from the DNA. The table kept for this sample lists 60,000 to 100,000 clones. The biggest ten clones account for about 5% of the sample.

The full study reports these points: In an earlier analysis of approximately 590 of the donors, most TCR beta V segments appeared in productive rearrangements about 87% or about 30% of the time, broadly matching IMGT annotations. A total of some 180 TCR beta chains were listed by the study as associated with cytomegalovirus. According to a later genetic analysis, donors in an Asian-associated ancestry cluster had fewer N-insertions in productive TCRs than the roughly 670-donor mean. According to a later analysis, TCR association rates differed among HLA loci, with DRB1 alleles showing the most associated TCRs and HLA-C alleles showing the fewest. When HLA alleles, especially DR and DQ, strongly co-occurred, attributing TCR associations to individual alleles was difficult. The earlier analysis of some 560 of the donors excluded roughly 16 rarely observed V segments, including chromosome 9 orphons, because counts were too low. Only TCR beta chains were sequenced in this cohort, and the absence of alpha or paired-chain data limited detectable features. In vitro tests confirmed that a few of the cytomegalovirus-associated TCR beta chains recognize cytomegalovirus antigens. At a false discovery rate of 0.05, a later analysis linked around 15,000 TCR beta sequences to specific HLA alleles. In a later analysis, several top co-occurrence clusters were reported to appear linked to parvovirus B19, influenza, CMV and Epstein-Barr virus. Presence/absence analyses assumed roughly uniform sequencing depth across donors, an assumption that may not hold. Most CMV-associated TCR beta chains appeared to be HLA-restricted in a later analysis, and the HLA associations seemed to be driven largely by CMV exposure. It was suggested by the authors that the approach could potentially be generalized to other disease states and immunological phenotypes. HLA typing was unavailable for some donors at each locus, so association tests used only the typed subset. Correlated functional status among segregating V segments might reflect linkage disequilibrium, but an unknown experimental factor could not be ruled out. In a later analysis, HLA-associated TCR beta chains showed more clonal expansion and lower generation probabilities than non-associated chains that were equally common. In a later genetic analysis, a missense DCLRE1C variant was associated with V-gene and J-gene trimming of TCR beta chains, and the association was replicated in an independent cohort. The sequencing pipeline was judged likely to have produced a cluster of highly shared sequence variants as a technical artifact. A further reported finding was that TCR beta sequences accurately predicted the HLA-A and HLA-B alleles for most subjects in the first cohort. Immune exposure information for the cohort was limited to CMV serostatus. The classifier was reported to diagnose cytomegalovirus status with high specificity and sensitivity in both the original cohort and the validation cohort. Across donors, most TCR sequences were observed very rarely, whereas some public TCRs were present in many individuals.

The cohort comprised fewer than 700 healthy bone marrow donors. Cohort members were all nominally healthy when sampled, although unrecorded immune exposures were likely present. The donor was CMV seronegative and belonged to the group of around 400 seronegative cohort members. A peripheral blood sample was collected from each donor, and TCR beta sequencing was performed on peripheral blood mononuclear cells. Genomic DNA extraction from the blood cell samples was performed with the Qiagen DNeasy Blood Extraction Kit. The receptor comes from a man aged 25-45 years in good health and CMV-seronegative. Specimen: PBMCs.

The nucleotides are TGTGCCAGCAGTCTTGACAGGGGCGCAGATACGCAGTATTTT. It codes for CASSLDRGADTQYF. Recombination connected TRBV27 to TRBJ2-3; 8 of the junction bases match TRBD1. The CDR3 covers 14 residues, taking in both the cysteine and the phenylalanine. This entry keeps only the CDR3 DNA: 42 bases, framed from base 1. For this chain, trimming is 5 bases at the V end and 4 bases at the J end, and the number of junction bases without a gene match is 5. CDR1 and CDR2, per the germline V gene (reference sequence), are MNHEY and SMNVEV.